Listed below are T cell receptor beta chains from one sample, sequenced in a study of control samples from healthy donors and cancer patients. Clones were read by immunoSEQ multiplex PCR, and TCRdb kept only the in-frame ones, dropping some. The sample comprises approximately 98,000 clones, just under 85% of which are singletons, and approximately 7% rests with the top ten. The specimen sequenced was blood. The receptors originated from a young man in good health. CDR3s include the opening cysteine and the closing phenylalanine or tryptophan.

V	J	CDR3
TRBV24-1	TRBJ2-3	CATSSPRNSGGTDTQYF
TRBV7-9	TRBJ2-2	CASSFMTGELFF
TRBV30	TRBJ2-3	CAWSISGGTDTQYF
TRBV4-1	TRBJ1-2	CASSQGWGYTF
TRBV28	TRBJ2-5	CASRSTGKGSKETQYF
TRBV7-9	TRBJ1-1	CASSHLEKGTEAFF
TRBV28	TRBJ2-2	CASSLPGAGELFF
TRBV19	TRBJ2-2	CASSIGDRDGELFF
TRBV6-1	TRBJ2-4	CASSEAVTGRAKNIQYF
TRBV7-2	TRBJ2-3	CASSFASTDTQYF
TRBV11-2	TRBJ1-3	CASTGGGRSGNTIYF
TRBV9	TRBJ2-7	CASSLKTGSSYEQYF
TRBV3-1/TRBV3-2	TRBJ2-1	CASSQDLGLSTPNEQFF
TRBV7-8	TRBJ2-1	CASSPTSGGYNEQFF
TRBV19	TRBJ1-1	CASSITGDIEAFF
TRBV7-9	TRBJ1-2	CASRSDRLTYYGYTF
TRBV7-9	TRBJ1-2	CASSLGAGASNYGYTF
TRBV20-1	TRBJ1-5	CSASLGVKQPQHF
TRBV27	TRBJ1-6	CASTVRAPGGPLHF
TRBV6-5	TRBJ1-6	CASREDRANSPLHF
TRBV20-1	TRBJ1-2	CSASTENYGYTF
TRBV4-1	TRBJ2-7	CASSHLAGEQYF
TRBV5-8	TRBJ2-5	CASTEGTGSFGETQYF
TRBV7-9	TRBJ1-4	CASSLAQGNEKLFF
TRBV7-2	TRBJ1-2	CASSLAIVDYGYTF
TRBV5-4	TRBJ2-6	CASSFYWGSGANVLTF
TRBV6-1	TRBJ2-7	CASSEGAAVHSYEQYF
TRBV3-1/TRBV3-2	TRBJ1-6	CASSQVPGAYNSPLHF
TRBV19	TRBJ2-7	CATSGGLYEQYF
TRBV30	TRBJ1-5	CAWSVGPYRNQPQHF
TRBV5-1	TRBJ1-4	CASSLDATNEKLFF
TRBV5-1	TRBJ1-4	CANTARDDWTNEKLFF
TRBV2	TRBJ2-5	CATSKGPGAQYF
TRBV18	TRBJ2-4	CASSPTATIAKNIQYF
TRBV10-2	TRBJ1-3	CASSAGTSRNTIYF
TRBV6-1	TRBJ1-5	CASSEGTTVSNQPQHF
TRBV9	TRBJ2-7	CASSSSQGIGYEQYF
TRBV19	TRBJ1-1	CASSLHRGGGTEAFF
TRBV18	TRBJ2-1	CASSQRTSGRGEQFF
TRBV6-6	TRBJ2-2	CASSYRQVGTGELFF
TRBV9	TRBJ1-4	CASSVGPQGSEKLFF
TRBV2	TRBJ1-5	CASTPGGISNQPQHF
TRBV5-5	TRBJ2-3	CASSSRTGASTDTQYF
TRBV4-1	TRBJ1-3	CASSQGQGRAGNTIYF
TRBV24-1	TRBJ1-3	CATSDVKLDSRISGNTIYF
TRBV5-1	TRBJ2-5	CASSYGASGDGETQYF
TRBV28	TRBJ2-6	CASSLPSGANVLTF
TRBV3-1/TRBV3-2	TRBJ2-5	CASSQAGTPQETQYF
TRBV7-9	TRBJ2-3	CASSYTDTQYF
TRBV5-4	TRBJ1-1	CASSLGHNPKRAEAFF
TRBV6-2/TRBV6-3	TRBJ2-4	CASSRREGNIQYF